This entry lists 4 T cell receptor beta chains sequenced from one sample in a study of monozygotic twins with inflammatory bowel disease (dated by TCRdb to about 2019). The method behind the library was 5' RACE. Sequencing relied on an Illumina HiSeq 2500. The reads went through TCRdb reprocessing, and each CDR3 protein sequence gets one entry with no DNA. The sample's records list some 150,000 distinct CDR3 sequences. The top ten clones comprise roughly 1.2% of the sample. Sequencing was done on a sample of blood. These receptors originate from a human donor with ulcerative colitis or Crohn's disease, or a healthy co-twin of an affected twin (not recorded which).

This sequence joins TRBV20-1 and TRBJ2-1. This CDR3 comprises 15 residues. From germline, CDR1 is DFQATT and CDR2 SNEGSKA (reference sequence). The CDR3 sequence is CSAINSGRPYNEQFF.

This chain uses TRBV15 with TRBJ2-1. From germline, CDR1 is LNHNV and CDR2 YYDKDF (reference sequence). There are 12 residues in the CDR3. The CDR3 sequence is CATSRDVNEQFF.

The V call is TRBV6-5, the J call TRBJ2-3; TCRdb calls TRBD2, which cannot be checked without DNA. Germline CDR1 and CDR2: MNHEY and SVGAGI. This CDR3 spans 16 amino acids. The CDR3 sequence: CASSYLSGRITDTQYF.

The rearrangement uses TRBV7-3 and TRBJ2-1; TCRdb selects TRBD1, and the lack of DNA leaves this call unchecked. Germline V gene data show CDR1 as SGHTA and CDR2 as FQGTGA. The CDR3 contains 16 residues. The CDR3 is CASSSQGTSSYNEQFF. Filled out from reference TRBV7-3 and TRBJ2-1, the complete variable domain reads GAGVSQTPSNKVTEKGKYVELRCDPISGHTALYWYRQSLGQGPEFLIYFQGTGAADDSGLPNDRFFAVRPEGSVSTLKIQRTERGDSAVYLCASSSQGTSSYNEQFFGPGTRLTVL.